This TCR beta chain was found in a study of response to subunit inactivated influenza vaccine. The germline V gene encodes CDR1 DFQATT and CDR2 SNEGSKA (reference sequence). The CDR3 covers 14 residues. V was cut by 6 bases and J by 0 bases, with 12 bases left in between. This clonotype turned up a few times. As yet, its antigen is unknown. Study outcomes and limitations: The authors put forward the suggestion that each seasonal influenza vaccination may bring in only a limited number of new T cells.

TCRdb recomputed calls from the RT-PCR reads with MiXCR, one row per CDR3 protein. The sample includes about 780,000 distinct CDR3 sequences, approximately 17% seen only once; the top ten take about a tenth. The sequencing here drew on PBMCs from blood, taken less than 6 days after vaccination. The V and J genes are TRBV20-1 and TRBJ2-1; D may match TRBD1 or TRBD2 (6 bases each). This sequence originates from a man over 45 who received an inactivated influenza vaccine. CDR3 amino acids: CSAARGPSYNEQFF. The CDR3 DNA sequence: TGCAGTGCGGCACGGGGGCCCTCCTACAATGAGCAGTTCTTC.